This T cell receptor (beta chain) was recorded in a study of control samples from healthy donors and cancer patients. Some clones are missing from TCRdb's copy, which holds only in-frame ones; the method was immunoSEQ multiplex PCR. The table has tens of thousands of clones, 95% to 97% seen once; the top ten hold around 1.9%. The V gene's germline CDR1 is SGHRS and CDR2 YFSETQ. Deletions cut 0 bases from V and 1 base from J, with 4 bases between. The CDR3 contains 13 residues. This TCR was sampled from a woman in her twenties or thirties in good health. This chain connects TRBV5-1 to TRBJ1-1; no reliable D call. Sample: blood. The CDR3 nucleotides read TGCGCCAGCAGCTTGGCGGGGAACACTGAAGCTTTCTTT. It encodes CASSLAGNTEAFF.